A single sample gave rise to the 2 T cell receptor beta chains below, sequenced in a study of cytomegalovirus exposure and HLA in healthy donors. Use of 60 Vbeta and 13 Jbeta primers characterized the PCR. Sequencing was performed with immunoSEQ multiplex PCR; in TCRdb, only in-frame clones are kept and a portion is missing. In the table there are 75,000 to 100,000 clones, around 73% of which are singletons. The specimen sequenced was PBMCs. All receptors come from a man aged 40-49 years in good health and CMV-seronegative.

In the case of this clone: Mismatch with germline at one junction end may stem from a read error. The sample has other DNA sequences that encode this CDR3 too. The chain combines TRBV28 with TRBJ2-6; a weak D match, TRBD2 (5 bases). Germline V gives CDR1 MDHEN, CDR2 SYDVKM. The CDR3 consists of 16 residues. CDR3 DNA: TGCGCCAGCAGCAAAGTGGAGGTTTCTGGGGCCAACGTCCTGACTTTC. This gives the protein CASSKVEVSGANVLTF.

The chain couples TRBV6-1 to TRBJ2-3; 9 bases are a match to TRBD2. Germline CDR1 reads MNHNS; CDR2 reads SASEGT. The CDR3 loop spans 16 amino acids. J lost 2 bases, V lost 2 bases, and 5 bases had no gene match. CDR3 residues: CASSELTSGNTDTQYF. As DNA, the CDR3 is TGTGCCAGCAGTGAATTGACTAGCGGAAACACAGATACGCAGTATTTT.